The clone carrying this T cell receptor beta chain was seen a handful of times. Clones were read by immunoSEQ multiplex PCR, and TCRdb kept only the in-frame ones, dropping some. The table records roughly 300,000 clones, approximately 91% of them present only once. Trimming removed 0 bases from V and 2 bases from J, with 16 bases in between. This CDR3 has 17 amino acids. Germline V gives CDR1 SGHNT, CDR2 YYREEE (reference sequence). This entry belongs to a study of blood T cell repertoires in COVID-19. The wider study: Researchers got acute and convalescent COVID-19 samples from the United States, Italy and Spain. T cells, B-cell-depleted T cells, or PBMCs supplied cDNA or gDNA.

Participant ages covered roughly 18 to 89 years across around 25 US areas. Assignment of participants to cohorts was predicated upon participant-reported clinical history. The sequence was collected from a woman in her forties with acute COVID-19. This chain links TRBV5-4 with TRBJ2-3, with D tentatively TRBD2 (6 bases). The sample consisted of PBMCs or T cells enriched from blood (not recorded which). CDR3: CASSLGRTTKVTDTQYF. CDR3 coding DNA: TGTGCCAGCAGCTTGGGGCGGACTACAAAAGTCACAGATACGCAGTATTTT.